The next 17 T cell receptor beta chains were all read from a single sample in a study of T cells in Graves' hyperthyroidism and ophthalmopathy. Amplified TCR beta CDR3 regions derived from RNA transcripts. TCR CDR3 regions were first amplified by RT-PCR with HTBI primers. TCRdb reprocessed the multiplex PCR reads via MiXCR and lists one record per CDR3 protein. The data hold about 350,000 distinct CDR3 sequences, with about 20% observed a single time. Sequenced material: blood. These receptors were obtained from a young woman with Graves' hyperthyroidism.

This clonotype has ten or more counts. The V call is TRBV2, the J call TRBJ2-7; D unclear. This CDR3 spans 14 amino acids. Germline assignment: CDR1 SNHLY and CDR2 FYNNEI. Deletions cut 7 bases from V and 0 bases from J, with 13 bases between. The DNA of the CDR3 is TGTGCCAGCAAAGTCCTCCTGAGCTCCTACGAGCAGTACTTC. This encodes CASKVLLSSYEQYF. The full variable domain, completed using reference TRBV2 and TRBJ2-7, is EPEVTQTPSHQVTQMGQEVILRCVPISNHLYFYWYRQILGQKVEFLVSFYNNEISEKSEIFDDQFSVERPDGSNFTLKIRSTKLEDSAMYFCASKVLLSSYEQYFGPGTRLTVT.

The J gene is TRBJ2-7, the V gene TRBV2; D uncertain. V lost 3 bases and J lost 3, with 12 bases in between. CDR3 length: 14 residues. CDR1 SNHLY and CDR2 FYNNEI come from the germline V gene. The CDR3 sequence is CASSEEGNRYEQYF. CDR3 nucleotide sequence: TGTGCCAGCAGTGAGGAAGGGAACCGCTACGAGCAGTACTTC.

The chain recombines TRBV6-2 or TRBV6-3 with TRBJ1-1; D is perhaps TRBD1 (5 bases). V lost 5 bases and J lost 2, with 21 bases in between. The CDR3 runs 17 residues. From germline, CDR1 is MNHEY and CDR2 SVGEGT. CDR3 in amino acids: CASSQKMTGRKNTEAFF. CDR3 DNA sequence: TGTGCCAGCAGTCAGAAGATGACGGGACGGAAAAACACTGAAGCTTTCTTT.

This clonotype came up many times. The chain couples TRBV5-1 to TRBJ1-3; D is unclear. Deletions cut 0 bases from V and 2 bases from J, with 9 bases between. CDR3 length: 15 amino acids. CDR1 SGHRS and CDR2 YFSETQ come from the germline V gene. The CDR3, as DNA: TGCGCCAGCAGCTTGGAAGGGCAAACTGGAAACACCATATATTTT. Its translation: CASSLEGQTGNTIYF.

V and J are TRBV29-1 and TRBJ2-2; 8 positions agree with TRBD1. V shed 4 bases and J 4 bases; nucleotides not matched to a gene: 5. The V gene's germline CDR1 is SQVTM and CDR2 ANQGSEA. The CDR3 spans 14 residues. The CDR3 sequence: CSVARGPVTGELFF. CDR3 DNA: TGCAGCGTTGCCAGGGGGCCGGTCACCGGGGAGCTGTTTTTT.

J is TRBJ1-1 and V is TRBV6-1; D is unresolved. The CDR3 spans 11 residues. Trimming removed 8 bases from V and 5 bases from J, with 9 bases in between. In germline, CDR1 is MNHNS, CDR2 SASEGT. CDR3 DNA sequence: TGTGCCAGCGTGTGGGGAACTGAAGCTTTCTTT. This gives the protein CASVWGTEAFF.

In this sample, this clonotype turned up many times. The chain's CDR3 is CASSWRDSEAFF. CDR3 coding DNA: TGTGCCAGCAGCTGGCGGGACAGTGAAGCTTTCTTT. The chain carries TRBV7-9 and TRBJ1-1, with TRBD1 matching over 7 bases. V lost 4 bases to trimming and J lost 7 bases; unmatched junction nucleotides: 3. Germline assignment: CDR1 SEHNR and CDR2 FQNEAQ (reference sequence). The CDR3 is 12 residues long.

This clonotype was recorded at least ten times. This chain connects TRBV12-3 or TRBV12-4 to TRBJ2-4; 9 bases match TRBD1. The length of the CDR3 is 12 residues. After removal of 8 bases from V and 9 bases from J, the junction contained 5 bases not matched to a gene. The chain's CDR3 is CASGRQGGIQYF. CDR3 in DNA: TGTGCCAGCGGTAGACAGGGGGGCATTCAGTACTTC.

Ten or more counts support this clonotype. The V call is TRBV12-3 or TRBV12-4, the J call TRBJ1-3, with no clear D. There are 12 residues in the CDR3. The V gene lost 6 bases and the J gene lost 4 bases, with 7 bases spanning the gap. The CDR3 DNA sequence: TGTGCCAGCAGAAAAGGGGGAAACACCATATATTTT. Amino acids: CASRKGGNTIYF.

In this sample, this clonotype turned up a few times. In DNA, the CDR3 is TGCGCCAGCAGCCCCACAGGGGGCATAGACACCGGGGAGCTGTTTTTT. It is translated as CASSPTGGIDTGELFF. The chain has TRBV4-1 and TRBJ2-2; 9 bases align to TRBD1. V shed 4 bases, J shed 3 bases, and the junction held 6 bases outside the gene matches. The CDR3 spans 16 residues. CDR1 is MGHRA and CDR2 is YSYEKL in the germline V gene.

This clonotype has only a few counts. The chain has TRBV25-1 and TRBJ2-7; 9 bases are a match to TRBD1. Germline V lookup: CDR1 MGHDK, CDR2 SYGVNS. There are 14 residues in the CDR3. The V segment lost 8 bases and the J segment 1 base; nucleotides outside the gene matches: 6. The CDR3 DNA reads TGTGCCAGCGAGCCGGGACAGGGTTCCTACGAGCAGTACTTC. It is translated as CASEPGQGSYEQYF.

In this sample, this clonotype turned up many times. The CDR3 loop is CASSRRPGETQYF. Here the CDR3 DNA reads TGTGCCAGCAGCCGGCGACCCGGGGAGACCCAGTACTTC. The chain joins TRBV7-3 to TRBJ2-5; no clear D gene. This CDR3 has 13 residues. The V end lost 5 bases, the J end lost 5 bases, and 12 bases lay between the germline ends. In germline, CDR1 is SGHTA, CDR2 FQGTGA.

The table lists this clonotype with many counts. The V gene is TRBV27, the J gene TRBJ1-2, with D perhaps TRBD1 (5 bases). CDR1 is MNHEY, CDR2 SMNVEV, per germline (reference sequence). V gave up 3 bases and J gave up 2 bases, with 16 bases separating them. CDR3 length: 16 residues. CDR3 protein: CASSFNWRTSNYGYTF. In DNA form, the CDR3 reads TGTGCCAGCAGTTTTAATTGGAGGACATCAAACTATGGCTACACCTTC.

This clonotype was recorded many times. This chain uses TRBV6-2 or TRBV6-3 with TRBJ2-5, with D perhaps matching TRBD1 (5 bases). Trimming pared 2 bases from V and 3 bases from J, leaving 16 bases between. From germline, CDR1 is MNHEY and CDR2 SVGEGT. The CDR3 is 16 residues long. This chain's CDR3 is CASSYDGQRSEETQYF. Here the CDR3 DNA reads TGTGCCAGCAGTTACGATGGACAACGGAGCGAAGAGACCCAGTACTTC.

This clonotype was counted once. This rearrangement joins TRBV6-1 to TRBJ2-7; 10 bases align to TRBD1. In germline, CDR1 is MNHNS, CDR2 SASEGT. J was trimmed by 3 bases and V by 5 bases; bases with no gene match: 10. The length of the CDR3 is 16 residues. CDR3 loop: CASSHPGQGLNYEQYF. The CDR3 DNA follows: TGTGCCAGCAGTCATCCGGGACAGGGGTTAAACTACGAGCAGTACTTC.

The rearrangement links TRBV4-2 to TRBJ1-2, with a possible D match to TRBD1 (5 bases). The germline gives CDR1 LGHNA, CDR2 YNFKEQ. The CDR3 consists of 14 residues. Trimming removed 5 bases from V and 2 bases from J, with 12 bases in between. The CDR3 DNA is TGTGCCAGCAGCTCTAGACGGGGGAACTATGGCTACACCTTC. Encoded protein: CASSSRRGNYGYTF.

In this sample, this clonotype turned up many times. The genes are TRBV29-1 and TRBJ1-1; D unresolved. The CDR3 sequence is 12 residues long. Germline CDR1 SQVTM, CDR2 ANQGSEA. Trimming removed 5 bases at V and 1 base at J, with 8 bases between. In DNA form, the CDR3 reads TGCAGCGTTACACAACGGAACACTGAAGCTTTCTTT. The encoded protein is CSVTQRNTEAFF.